The 14 T cell receptor beta chains below come from one sample, sequenced in a study of sequential checkpoint blockade in melanoma. Stated treatment: randomized to nivolumab then ipilimumab (arm A) or the reverse (arm B). The protocol was immunoSEQ multiplex PCR, while the TCRdb copy is restricted to in-frame clones and leaves out a portion. This table has around 15,000 clones, over 50% appearing once. The sample consisted of CD8+ T cells sorted from blood (inferred from file names), taken from a patient given nivolumab and ipilimumab in sequence. Every receptor here comes from a human donor with melanoma.

The chain has TRBV6-1 and TRBJ2-1, with a weak D call TRBD1 (6 bases). Trimming took off 5 bases at V and 3 bases at J, with 14 bases between the two ends. The CDR3 has 15 amino acids. Germline CDR1 is MNHNS and CDR2 is SASEGT. The CDR3 loop is CASSTAVTGYNEQFF. For the CDR3, the DNA is TGTGCCAGCAGTACTGCCGTGACAGGCTACAATGAGCAGTTCTTC.

Comment on this clone: One end of the junction varies from germline; a read error may be responsible. The chain carries TRBV4-1 and TRBJ2-7; tentative D call: TRBD2 (6 bases). The CDR3 extends over 15 amino acids. Germline V CDR1 and CDR2: MGHRA, YSYEKL. CDR3 sequence: CASSQDGGSSYEQYF. CDR3 nucleotides: TGTGCCAGCAGCCAAGATGGGGGGAGCTCCTACGAGCAGTACTTC.

The rearrangement links TRBV4-2 to TRBJ2-5, with TRBD2 as a possible D gene (6 bases). The J call is doubtful: the DNA matches TRBJ2-7 better. Germline lookup yields CDR1 LGHNA and CDR2 YNFKEQ. This CDR3 has 15 amino acids. CDR3 region: CASSQETGESYEQYF. The CDR3 nucleotides are TGTGCCAGCAGCCAAGAAACGGGAGAGTCCTACGAGCAGTACTTC.

This clone was seen more than once but under ten times. The rearrangement uses TRBV4-1 and TRBJ1-2; 9 bases fit TRBD1. With V trimmed by 1 base and J by 8 bases, 5 bases remained unmatched. This CDR3 is built from 14 residues. Germline CDR1 reads MGHRA; CDR2 reads YSYEKL. The CDR3 nucleotides read TGCGCCAGCAGCCAAGGCGGGACAGGGACCGGCTACACCTTC. Its protein product is CASSQGGTGTGYTF.

This clone was counted once. V usage is TRBV5-1 and J usage is TRBJ2-3, with D perhaps matching TRBD2 (6 bases). The CDR3 spans 14 residues. The germline V gene encodes CDR1 SGHRS and CDR2 YFSETQ. Trimming took off 3 bases at V and 4 bases at J, with 12 bases between the two ends. The CDR3 reads CASSSGPGADTQYF. In DNA form, the CDR3 reads TGCGCCAGCAGCTCAGGACCGGGAGCAGATACGCAGTATTTT.

This chain connects TRBV11-3 to TRBJ2-7; unclear D gene. From germline, CDR1 is SGHNT and CDR2 YENEEA. The length of the CDR3 is 15 residues. Trimming pared 4 bases from V and 3 bases from J, leaving 16 bases between. The CDR3 DNA is TGTGCCAGCAGCTCTACAAACACGGGTTTCTACGAGCAGTACTTC. Its translation: CASSSTNTGFYEQYF. Full variable domain (outside the CDR3, taken from reference TRBV11-3 and TRBJ2-7): EAGVVQSPRYKIIEKKQPVAFWCNPISGHNTLYWYLQNLGQGPELLIRYENEEAVDDSQLPKDRFSAERLKGVDSTLKIQPAELGDSAVYLCASSSTNTGFYEQYFGPGTRLTVT.

The rearrangement uses TRBV6-5 and TRBJ2-3; the match to TRBD1 covers 7 bases. CDR1 and CDR2 from the germline V gene are MNHEY and SVGAGI. CDR3 length equals 14 residues. Losses at the gene ends were 0 bases for V and 5 bases for J; bases not matched to a gene: 2. CDR3 residues: CASSYSAGGDTQYF. The CDR3 DNA reads as TGTGCCAGCAGTTACTCGGCAGGGGGAGATACGCAGTATTTT.

V usage is TRBV2 and J usage is TRBJ2-1, with D perhaps matching TRBD2 (5 bases). The CDR3 extends over 12 amino acids. V was cut by 1 base and J by 7 bases, with 5 bases left in between. Germline CDR1 SNHLY, CDR2 FYNNEI. CDR3 amino acids: CASSEGGNEQFF. The CDR3, as DNA: TGTGCCAGCAGTGAAGGCGGGAATGAGCAGTTCTTC.

Within the sample, this clone is medium-sized. The J gene is TRBJ2-1, the V gene TRBV6-1; weak D call: TRBD1 (6 bases). The CDR3 length is 13 residues. Trimming removed 3 bases from V and 5 bases from J, with 8 bases in between. Looked up from germline, CDR1 is MNHNS and CDR2 is SASEGT. The CDR3 here is CASSEPGDNEQFF. The CDR3 DNA is TGTGCCAGCAGTGAGCCAGGGGACAATGAGCAGTTCTTC.

This clone was observed a single time. V and J are TRBV6-5 and TRBJ1-5; 9 nucleotides align to TRBD1. V lost 6 bases and J lost 6; bases outside the gene matches: 3. This CDR3 is built from 13 residues. CDR1 MNHEY and CDR2 SVGAGI come from the germline V gene. In DNA form, the CDR3 reads TGTGCCAGCAGATCACAGGGGGCTCAGCCCCAGCATTTT. As protein: CASRSQGAQPQHF.

The V and J genes are TRBV7-3 and TRBJ1-1; tentatively, D is TRBD1 (6 bases). CDR3 length: 13 residues. The germline V and J ends were trimmed by 4 bases and 0 bases, with 6 bases remaining between them. Germline V gene lookup returns CDR1 SGHTA and CDR2 FQGTGA. The CDR3 DNA sequence: TGTGCCAGCAGCTGGACAGTGAACACTGAAGCTTTCTTT. Translating it yields CASSWTVNTEAFF. Variable domain in full (rest from reference TRBV7-3 and TRBJ1-1): GAGVSQTPSNKVTEKGKYVELRCDPISGHTALYWYRQSLGQGPEFLIYFQGTGAADDSGLPNDRFFAVRPEGSVSTLKIQRTERGDSAVYLCASSWTVNTEAFFGQGTRLTVV.

J is TRBJ1-1 and V is TRBV9; D is perhaps TRBD1 (5 bases). This CDR3 is 15 amino acids long. Germline V gene sequence: CDR1 SGDLS, CDR2 YYNGEE. V dropped 0 bases and J dropped 1 base, with 10 bases sitting between them. The CDR3 is CASSVVQGRNTEAFF. The CDR3 DNA sequence: TGTGCCAGCAGCGTAGTTCAGGGTAGGAACACTGAAGCTTTCTTT.

V gene TRBV30 combines with J gene TRBJ2-2; D unresolved. V lost 2 bases and J 6 bases, leaving 10 bases between the germline ends. This CDR3 spans 13 amino acids. The germline gives CDR1 GTSNPN, CDR2 SVGIG (reference sequence). Here the CDR3 DNA reads TGTGCCTGGAGTCCAAGTAGTCCCGGGGAGCTGTTTTTT. It codes for CAWSPSSPGELFF.

With respect to this clone: The junction departs from the called germline gene at one end, perhaps through a read error. The chain recombines TRBV30 with TRBJ2-2; a weak D match, TRBD2 (5 bases). Per germline, CDR1 GTSNPN and CDR2 SVGIG (reference sequence). The CDR3 is 11 residues long. CDR3 sequence reads: CAWSVHRGAVF. Written as DNA, the CDR3 is TGTGCCTGGAGTGTACACCGGGGAGCTGTTTTT.